This TCR beta chain came from a study of OX40 agonist ivuxolimab in advanced cancers. Overall study results and limits: There were, on average, more expanded clones in CD8+ T cells than in CD4+.

At baseline, cycle 4 day 1, and cycle 7 day 1, blood was sampled. Only in-frame clones appear in the TCRdb table, and some are missing; sequencing was by immunoSEQ multiplex PCR. The profile shows 45,000 to 65,000 clones, 65% to 80% of them singletons. This CDR3 has 17 residues. V trimming: 4 bases; J trimming: 6 bases; junction bases outside the gene matches: 17. The germline gives CDR1 SGHRS, CDR2 YFSETQ. In regard to this clone: The antigen is undetermined.

The chain couples TRBV5-1 to TRBJ2-3, with 7 bases matching TRBD2. This receptor was obtained from an adult with an advanced solid tumor such as melanoma, head and neck, liver or kidney cancer. Sample: CD4+ or CD8+ T cells sorted from blood, taken in a trial of the OX40 agonist ivuxolimab. CDR3 sequence: CASSRRMGTNPTDTQYF. DNA of the CDR3: TGCGCCAGCAGCAGACGAATGGGGACTAATCCCACCGATACGCAGTATTTT. Supplemented by reference TRBV5-1 and TRBJ2-3, the full variable domain reads KAGVTQTPRYLIKTRGQQVTLSCSPISGHRSVSWYQQTPGQGLQFLFEYFSETQRNKGNFPGRFSGRQFSNSRSEMNVSTLELGDSALYLCASSRRMGTNPTDTQYFGPGTRLTVL.